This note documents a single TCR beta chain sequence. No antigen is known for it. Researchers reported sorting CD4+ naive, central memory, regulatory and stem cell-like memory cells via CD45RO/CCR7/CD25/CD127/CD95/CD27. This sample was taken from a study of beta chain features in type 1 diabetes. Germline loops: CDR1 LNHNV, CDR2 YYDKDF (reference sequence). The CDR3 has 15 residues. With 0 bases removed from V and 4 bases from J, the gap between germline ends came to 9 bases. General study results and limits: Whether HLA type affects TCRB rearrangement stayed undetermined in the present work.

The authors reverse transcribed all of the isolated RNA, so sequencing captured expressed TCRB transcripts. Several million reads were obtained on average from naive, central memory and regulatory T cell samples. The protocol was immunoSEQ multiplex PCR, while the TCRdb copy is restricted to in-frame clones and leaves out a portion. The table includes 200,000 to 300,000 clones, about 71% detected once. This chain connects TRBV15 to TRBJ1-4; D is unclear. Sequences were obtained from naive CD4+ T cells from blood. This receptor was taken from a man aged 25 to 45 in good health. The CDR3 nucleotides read TGTGCCACCAGCAGAGAGCGGCGGGTTAATGAAAAACTGTTTTTT. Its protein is CATSRERRVNEKLFF.